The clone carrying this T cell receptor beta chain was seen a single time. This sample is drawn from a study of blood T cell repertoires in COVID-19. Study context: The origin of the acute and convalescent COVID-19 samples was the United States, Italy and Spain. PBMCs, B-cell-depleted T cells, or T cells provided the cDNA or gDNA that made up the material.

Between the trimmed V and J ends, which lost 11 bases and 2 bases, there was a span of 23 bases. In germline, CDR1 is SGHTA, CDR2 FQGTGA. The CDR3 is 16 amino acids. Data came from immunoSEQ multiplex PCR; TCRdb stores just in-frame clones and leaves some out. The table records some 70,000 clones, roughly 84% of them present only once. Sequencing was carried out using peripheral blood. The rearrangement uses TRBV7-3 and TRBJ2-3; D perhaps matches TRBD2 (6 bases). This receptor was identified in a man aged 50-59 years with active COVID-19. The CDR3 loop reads CAHTRAGSGHTDTQYF. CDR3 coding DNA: TGTGCCCACACGAGGGCGGGAAGTGGGCACACAGATACGCAGTATTTT. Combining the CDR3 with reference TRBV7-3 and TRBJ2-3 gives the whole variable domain GAGVSQTPSNKVTEKGKYVELRCDPISGHTALYWYRQSLGQGPEFLIYFQGTGAADDSGLPNDRFFAVRPEGSVSTLKIQRTERGDSAVYLCAHTRAGSGHTDTQYFGPGTRLTVL.